Sequencing of this TCR beta chain was carried out in a study of CD8 T cells in Susac syndrome. Random hexamers served to reverse transcribe about 0.5 to 1 ug RNA. Multiplex PCR with immunoSEQ amplified the TCR beta CDR3 across 54 Vbeta and 13 Jbeta. A single record per CDR3 protein comes from TCRdb applying MiXCR to the immunoSEQ multiplex PCR reads. The data hold approximately 190,000 distinct CDR3 sequences, with 80% to 95% observed a single time. Negative isolation was applied to CD8+ and CD4+ T cells, and FACS enrichment was applied to TEMRA cells. Trimming shortened V by 8 bases and J by 3 bases, and 14 bases separated the two germline ends. The CDR3 has 14 residues. CDR1 and CDR2 (germline): MNHEY, SVGAGI.

V usage is TRBV6-5 and J usage is TRBJ2-1; a possible D gene is TRBD2 (7 bases). This TCR derives from a human donor in good health. Sequencing was carried out using CD4+ T cells from PBMCs. In DNA, the CDR3 is TGTGCCAGCGTTCGGGGGGCCGGCTACAATGAGCAGTTCTTC. Its protein product is CASVRGAGYNEQFF.